A single sample gave rise to the 28 T cell receptor beta chains below, sequenced in a study of Graves' ophthalmopathy and Graves' hyperthyroidism. Beta-chain TCR CDR3 regions were amplified from RNA transcripts. First-round RT-PCR employed HTBI primers, with a second-round multiplex PCR after it. Via MiXCR, TCRdb re-called the multiplex PCR reads, giving one row per CDR3 protein. The sample has a few hundred thousand distinct CDR3 sequences, around a fifth seen once. The material sequenced was peripheral blood. These receptors all stem from a woman in her fifties or sixties with Graves' ophthalmopathy.

V usage is TRBV5-1 and J usage is TRBJ1-1, with D unclear. Trimming took off 1 base at V and 5 bases at J, with 12 bases between the two ends. The CDR3 has 14 amino acids. Germline V gene data show CDR1 as SGHRS and CDR2 as YFSETQ. The CDR3 DNA is TGCGCCAGCAGCTTGCTGGAATCGGGGACTGAAGCTTTCTTT. It specifies CASSLLESGTEAFF. Supplemented by reference TRBV5-1 and TRBJ1-1, the full variable domain reads KAGVTQTPRYLIKTRGQQVTLSCSPISGHRSVSWYQQTPGQGLQFLFEYFSETQRNKGNFPGRFSGRQFSNSRSEMNVSTLELGDSALYLCASSLLESGTEAFFGQGTRLTVV.

V usage is TRBV6-1 and J usage is TRBJ2-7, with 7 bases lining up with TRBD2. This CDR3 is built from 13 residues. V dropped 5 bases and J dropped 4; count of bases not matched to a gene: 5. Germline CDR1 reads MNHNS; CDR2 reads SASEGT. DNA for the CDR3: TGTGCCAGCAGTACAGGCGGGAGATACGAGCAGTACTTC. Translation: CASSTGGRYEQYF.

This clonotype has ten or more counts. This rearrangement joins TRBV7-2 to TRBJ2-3, with TRBD2 identical over 7 bases. The CDR3 length is 14 residues. V shed 4 bases, J shed 3 bases, and the junction held 4 bases outside the gene matches. The germline V gene encodes CDR1 SGHTA and CDR2 FQGNSA. For the CDR3, the DNA is TGTGCCAGCAGCTACGGACTAGAGACAGATACGCAGTATTTT. Its translation is CASSYGLETDTQYF.

This clonotype was seen many times. The rearrangement joins TRBV6-5 to TRBJ1-1, with 11 bases matching TRBD1. This CDR3 spans 14 amino acids. V lost 8 bases, J lost 10 bases, and 12 bases stayed unmatched. Germline lookup yields CDR1 MNHEY and CDR2 SVGAGI. The CDR3: CASAPYGTGGGAFF. For the CDR3, the DNA is TGTGCCAGCGCCCCGTACGGGACAGGGGGGGGAGCTTTCTTT.

The table lists this clonotype with many counts. The rearrangement joins TRBV2 to TRBJ1-2; D is unclear. V was pared by 3 bases and J by 4 bases, with 6 bases between. The germline V gene has CDR1 SNHLY and CDR2 FYNNEI. The CDR3 is made up of 12 amino acids. This chain's CDR3 is CASSEGSYGYTF. The CDR3 DNA follows: TGTGCCAGCAGTGAGGGTAGCTATGGCTACACCTTC. Supplemented by reference TRBV2 and TRBJ1-2, the full variable domain reads EPEVTQTPSHQVTQMGQEVILRCVPISNHLYFYWYRQILGQKVEFLVSFYNNEISEKSEIFDDQFSVERPDGSNFTLKIRSTKLEDSAMYFCASSEGSYGYTFGSGTRLTVV.

This clonotype appeared once. The rearrangement joins TRBV5-1 to TRBJ2-7; TRBD1 agrees at 7 bases. The CDR3 length is 15 residues. Germline loops: CDR1 SGHRS, CDR2 YFSETQ. V was pared by 3 bases and J by 4 bases, with 10 bases of the junction left unmatched. The DNA of the CDR3 is TGCGCCAGCAGCTCCGGCGACAGGGTAGTTTACGAGCAGTACTTC. As protein: CASSSGDRVVYEQYF. Filled out from reference TRBV5-1 and TRBJ2-7, the complete variable domain reads KAGVTQTPRYLIKTRGQQVTLSCSPISGHRSVSWYQQTPGQGLQFLFEYFSETQRNKGNFPGRFSGRQFSNSRSEMNVSTLELGDSALYLCASSSGDRVVYEQYFGPGTRLTVT.

This clonotype was observed a handful of times. The genes are TRBV27 and TRBJ2-5, with 10 positions matching TRBD2. Germline V CDR1 and CDR2: MNHEY, SMNVEV (reference sequence). V was clipped by 8 bases and J by 4 bases; unmatched bases: 10. CDR3 length equals 15 residues. The DNA of the CDR3 is TGTGCCAGCTCCACCGGGACTAGCGAGCGAGAGACCCAGTACTTC. Translating gives CASSTGTSERETQYF.

This clonotype was seen repeatedly, ten times or more. V gene TRBV12-3 or TRBV12-4 combines with J gene TRBJ1-5; D gene ambiguous. The CDR3 runs 12 residues. V was cut by 5 bases and J by 6 bases, with 8 bases left in between. The CDR3 spells CASSARRQPQHF. The CDR3 region has the DNA TGTGCCAGCAGTGCACGCCGTCAGCCCCAGCATTTT.

The chain carries TRBV28 and TRBJ2-7; 9 bases are a match to TRBD1. The CDR3 consists of 16 residues. The V gene's germline CDR1 is MDHEN and CDR2 SYDVKM. Germline trimming cut 6 bases from V and 3 bases from J; bases unmatched to any gene: 12. CDR3: CASRGTRTGEVYEQYF. The CDR3 nucleotides read TGTGCCAGCAGGGGAACCCGGACAGGGGAAGTCTACGAGCAGTACTTC.

Many counts were recorded for this clonotype. This chain connects TRBV24-1 to TRBJ2-7; 9 bases are a match to TRBD1. Germline V gene lookup returns CDR1 KGHDR and CDR2 SFDVKD. The V and J ends lost 3 bases and 6 bases, in that order; junction bases with no gene match: 11. CDR3 length equals 16 residues. CDR3 sequence (DNA): TGTGCCACCAGTGATCCCCGGGACAGGGAAGGTCGCGAGCAGTACTTC. This translates into CATSDPRDREGREQYF.

In this sample, this clonotype turned up many times. This chain connects TRBV20-1 to TRBJ2-5; the match to TRBD2 covers 13 bases. The V gene's germline CDR1 is DFQATT and CDR2 SNEGSKA (reference sequence). J gave up 5 bases and V 6 bases, and 6 bases lay outside the gene matches. CDR3 length: 14 amino acids. The CDR3 here is CSAAGLAGVETQYF. The CDR3, as DNA: TGCAGTGCGGCAGGACTAGCGGGAGTGGAGACCCAGTACTTC.

This clonotype was counted at least ten times. CDR3 amino acids: CATSRDRQGAWTSGSYEQYF. The CDR3, as DNA: TGTGCCACCAGCAGAGATCGGCAGGGCGCATGGACTAGCGGCTCCTACGAGCAGTACTTC. This chain uses TRBV15 with TRBJ2-7; the match to TRBD2 covers 10 bases. The CDR3 runs 20 residues. J lost 0 bases, V lost 0 bases, and 14 bases had no gene match. Germline V lookup: CDR1 LNHNV, CDR2 YYDKDF (reference sequence).

The CDR3 sequence is CASSIQGKETQYF. CDR3 bases: TGTGCCAGTAGTATACAAGGGAAAGAGACCCAGTACTTC. The V and J genes are TRBV19 and TRBJ2-5; the D is unclear. There are 13 residues in the CDR3. V gave up 2 bases and J gave up 3 bases, with 7 bases separating them. In germline, CDR1 is LNHDA, CDR2 SQIVND (reference sequence).

This clonotype appeared a single time. This chain links TRBV6-1 with TRBJ1-1; TRBD1 agrees at 9 bases. CDR1 and CDR2 (germline): MNHNS, SASEGT. Unmatched junction bases numbered 6, after V lost 5 bases and J lost 5 bases. This CDR3 has 14 amino acids. The CDR3 is CASSSGTGTTEAFF. CDR3 DNA sequence: TGTGCCAGCAGTAGCGGGACAGGGACGACTGAAGCTTTCTTT.

Remarks on this clonotype: At one boundary the junction diverges from the germline segment, which might be a read error. The chain links TRBV28 to TRBJ2-7; no reliable D call. Germline CDR1 and CDR2: MDHEN and SYDVKM. The CDR3 runs 13 residues. The CDR3 is CATTSSQTYEHYF. In nucleotides, the CDR3 is TGTGCCACCACTTCCAGCCAAACCTACGAGCATTACTTC.

The J gene is TRBJ1-2, the V gene TRBV19; 7 nucleotides align to TRBD1. The CDR3 runs to 16 residues. The germline gives CDR1 LNHDA, CDR2 SQIVND (reference sequence). J gave up 0 bases and V 3 bases, and 7 bases lay outside the gene matches. CDR3: CASSIFGTDTNYGYTF. The CDR3 region has the DNA TGTGCCAGTAGTATTTTTGGGACAGATACTAACTATGGCTACACCTTC.

Many counts were recorded for this clonotype. The chain combines TRBV28 with TRBJ1-3; 10 bases are shared with TRBD1. The length of the CDR3 is 18 residues. Germline lookup yields CDR1 MDHEN and CDR2 SYDVKM. The junction had 11 bases not matched to a gene; V was cut back by 6 bases and J by 0 bases. This CDR3 is CASSLMRDRGPSGNTIYF. The CDR3 DNA follows: TGTGCCAGCAGCCTTATGAGGGACAGGGGACCCTCTGGAAACACCATATATTTT. Together with reference TRBV28 and TRBJ1-3, the CDR3 gives the full variable domain: DVKVTQSSRYLVKRTGEKVFLECVQDMDHENMFWYRQDPGLGLRLIYFSYDVKMKEKGDIPEGYSVSREKKERFSLILESASTNQTSMYLCASSLMRDRGPSGNTIYFGEGSWLTVV.

This clonotype was seen a single time. The V call is TRBV6-1, the J call TRBJ2-7; D is perhaps TRBD2 (5 bases). V was clipped by 8 bases and J by 0 bases, with 14 bases between them. In germline, CDR1 is MNHNS, CDR2 SASEGT. This CDR3 has 14 amino acids. The CDR3 sequence: CASSELDSSYEQYF. The CDR3 nucleotides read TGTGCCAGCTCGGAATTGGACTCCTCCTACGAGCAGTACTTC.

This chain links TRBV27 with TRBJ1-1; TRBD1 agrees at 7 bases. Unmatched junction bases numbered 22, after V lost 7 bases and J lost 2 bases. CDR3 length: 19 amino acids. Germline V gene sequence: CDR1 MNHEY, CDR2 SMNVEV (reference sequence). The DNA for the CDR3 is TGTGCCAGCATCCGAGGGGGCTTTGGAATGCGGTCGATAAACACTGAAGCTTTCTTT. Amino acids: CASIRGGFGMRSINTEAFF.

This clonotype was detected many times. The genes are TRBV6-1 and TRBJ2-7, with 8 bases that match TRBD2. There are 13 residues in the CDR3. Germline CDR1 and CDR2: MNHNS and SASEGT. V gave up 6 bases and J gave up 1 base; unmatched junction bases: 2. The CDR3 DNA sequence: TGTGCCAGCAGGGCTAGCGGGTCCTACGAGCAGTACTTC. Residues: CASRASGSYEQYF.

J is TRBJ1-5 and V is TRBV7-2; D remains ambiguous. The CDR3 loop spans 12 amino acids. V lost 4 bases, J lost 9 bases, and 10 bases lay in between. From germline, CDR1 is SGHTA and CDR2 FQGNSA. The CDR3 DNA reads TGTGCCAGCAGCTCCCTCGATGCGCCCCAGCATTTT. Amino acids: CASSSLDAPQHF.

This clonotype was counted at least ten times. The rearrangement links TRBV28 to TRBJ1-1; D is unclear. The length of the CDR3 is 15 residues. From germline, CDR1 is MDHEN and CDR2 SYDVKM. V was trimmed by 2 bases and J by 1 base, leaving 11 bases between them. CDR3 bases: TGTGCCAGCAGTTTAGTATTGCGGGGGAACACTGAAGCTTTCTTT. This encodes CASSLVLRGNTEAFF.

The sample holds many counts of this clonotype. This chain joins TRBV6-1 and TRBJ2-1; 9 positions match TRBD1. The trim removed 7 bases at V and 4 bases at J, leaving 8 bases unmatched. Germline CDR1 and CDR2: MNHNS and SASEGT. The CDR3 has 15 residues. This CDR3 reads CASTSPGTGYNEQFF. CDR3 nucleotides: TGTGCCAGCACCTCCCCCGGGACAGGGTACAATGAGCAGTTCTTC.

The CDR3 DNA is TGTGCCAGCTCCCGAACTAGCAACCACGAGCAGTACTTC. Translated: CASSRTSNHEQYF. This chain joins TRBV7-2 and TRBJ2-7; possible D gene TRBD2, 6 bases. The CDR3 runs to 13 residues. From germline, CDR1 is SGHTA and CDR2 FQGNSA. V was trimmed by 8 bases and J by 5 bases, leaving 16 bases between them.

The table lists this clonotype with many counts. CDR3 sequence reads: CAKFFRDTQHF. CDR3 coding DNA: TGCGCCAAATTTTTCCGGGACACTCAGCATTTT. V is TRBV5-1 and J is TRBJ1-5; weak D call: TRBD1 (6 bases). Germline CDR1 SGHRS, CDR2 YFSETQ. Trimming stripped 9 bases from V and 13 bases from J, with 17 bases between. The length of the CDR3 is 11 residues.

In its sample, this clonotype was seen many times. The chain links TRBV11-2 to TRBJ1-5; D is unclear. Trimming shortened V by 1 base and J by 5 bases, and 9 bases separated the two germline ends. Germline-derived CDR1 and CDR2 are SGHAT and FQNNGV. The CDR3 has 14 residues. CDR3 DNA: TGTGCCAGCAGCTTAGGAGGGAGGGATCAGCCCCAGCATTTT. Translating it yields CASSLGGRDQPQHF.

This clonotype was observed many times. This chain links TRBV10-3 with TRBJ2-7, with D perhaps TRBD2 (6 bases). This CDR3 has 13 amino acids. Between the trimmed V and J ends, which lost 7 bases and 0 bases, there was a span of 10 bases. CDR1 and CDR2 (germline): ENHRY, SYGVKD. The CDR3 sequence is CAITGTYSYEQYF. The CDR3 nucleotides read TGTGCCATCACCGGGACTTACTCCTACGAGCAGTACTTC.

This clonotype has ten or more counts. This chain links TRBV10-3 with TRBJ2-7; D possibly corresponds to TRBD2 (5 bases). The CDR3 runs to 14 residues. Germline V gene data show CDR1 as ENHRY and CDR2 as SYGVKD. Trimming stripped 8 bases from V and 3 bases from J, with 17 bases between. CDR3 in amino acids: CAIRAVEGIYEQYF. CDR3 DNA sequence: TGTGCCATCCGAGCGGTAGAGGGAATCTACGAGCAGTACTTC.